The T cell receptor beta chain described here comes from a study of identical twins (dated by TCRdb to about 2016). Looking at the study overall: To test whether fetal clonotypes persist, the study used deep sequencing on TCR alpha and beta repertoires from monozygotic twins, unrelated adults of various ages, and cord blood. Replicate twin experiments were performed at different times using different library preparation protocols to rule out contamination.

Based on the germline V gene, the CDR1 and CDR2 sequences are MNHEY and SVGEGT. Trimming removed 6 bases from V and 4 bases from J; the gene matches leave 6 bases unexplained. The CDR3 sequence holds 16 residues, the cysteine and phenylalanine included. The entry retains the CDR3 DNA only, 48 bases that are in frame from base 1. Note on this clonotype: The antigen this receptor binds is unknown. No much larger clone exists at a distance of one base, and base qualities are not known.

Results and caveats for the whole study, not just this receptor: In monozygotic twins, out-of-frame TCR alpha sharing was systematically underestimated by recombination models, although the models agreed with sharing between unrelated individuals. Fewer insertions were carried by abundant cord blood beta clonotypes; a weaker similar trend was observed in young adult naive repertoires, while no such trend was observed in memory repertoires. Zero-insertion analyses could be partly confounded by invariant T cells such as MAIT and iNKT, although diverse VJ usage argued against such confounding for most clonotypes. The excess sharing between twins in beta out-of-frame sequences was weaker because fewer shared sequences reduced the signal-to-noise ratio. Because the same donors could not be followed over many years, the conclusions relied on cross-sectional statistical analysis. Compared with coincidental sharing between unrelated individuals, out-of-frame TCR alpha sequences shared between twins showed an excess of sequences with low generation probability.

Every donor in the study was a healthy Caucasian. The twin cohort comprised three pairs of female monozygotic twins, all aged about 18 to 30 years. Positive isolation kits from Invitrogen were used to isolate CD4+ and CD8+ T cell populations. The library relied on 5' RACE. The instrument was an Illumina HiSeq 2000. Template switching introduced a universal primer binding site; the final cDNA contained a unique molecular identifier, enabling accurate counting of TCR cDNA molecules. Specific primers in the conserved constant-segment region were used to synthesize first-strand cDNA for the TCR alpha and beta chains. To control for contamination, every cDNA library was double barcoded, receiving both a SMART-Mk sample barcode and Illumina barcodes. TruSeq adapter sequences, together with Illumina sample barcodes, were added in two successive PCR steps. The TCR alpha and beta cDNA libraries were sequenced on the Illumina HiSeq platform using custom primers. For the original study's pipeline: MiGEC was used to process raw reads and extract unique molecular identifiers, and MiXCR was used to find CDR3 positions. Recombination models were inferred per individual with the repgenHMM and IGoR tools using an EM algorithm. The analysis of shared clonotypes was done with the tcR package in R, with sharing normalized by the product of cloneset sizes. To study raw recombination without the effects of thymic and clonal selection, out-of-frame nonproductive sequences were analyzed. In TCRdb, the public reads were trimmed at Q25 with fastp and aligned with MiXCR, with productive beta chains retained. Rows with a matching CDR3 protein are joined into one entry that keeps the most common DNA and genes. TCRdb assigned the V and J calls; the authors' analysis was not used. The sample has 300,000 or so distinct CDR3 sequences on record, less than 9.5% of them singletons. 6% to 8.5% of the sample rests with the top ten.

These data also featured in a second study, about yellow fever vaccine responses in identical twins. The second study also describes: The authors reported that the T cell response to vaccination in identical twins appeared partly convergent and partly personalized. Focusing on identical twins, the study followed the T cell clones that responded to the vaccine, and did so with precision.

The rearranged segments are TRBV6-2 or TRBV6-3 and TRBJ2-2; 12 bases in the middle match TRBD2. Sequences were obtained from CD8+ T cells sorted from blood. The sequence was obtained from a young woman in good health. The DNA reads as follows: TGTGCCAGCAGCCTCGGACTAGCGGGACCCACCGGGGAGCTGTTTTTT. Translated, it reads CASSLGLAGPTGELFF.